This TCR beta chain appears in the sequencing data of a study of identifying expanded T cells in peripheral blood. To note about this clone: What it binds is not known.

Per the germline V gene, CDR1 is SGHNT and CDR2 is YENEEA. With 1 base removed from V and 0 bases from J, the gap between germline ends came to 9 bases. The CDR3 is 16 amino acids. Assay used: immunoSEQ multiplex PCR; TCRdb lists only in-frame clones, some missing. Here the sample spans approximately 50,000 clones, approximately 80% being singletons. During the collection period, no donor immune events like infections were recorded. Broader study findings: About 1.2 clones differed between technical replicates, versus around 15 and 19 over time.

The source of this sequence is a person between 18 and 75 years old in good health. The chain is built from TRBV11-3 and TRBJ2-2, with D unclear. Material: blood. The CDR3 nucleotides are TGTGCCAGCAGCTTAGGAACAGACCCGAACACCGGGGAGCTGTTTTTT. This encodes CASSLGTDPNTGELFF.